Following are 25 T cell receptor beta chains from one sample sequenced in a study of T-cell memory formation after mild COVID-19. Via MiXCR, TCRdb re-called the 5' RACE reads, giving one row per CDR3 protein. In the table there are over 500,000 distinct CDR3 sequences, roughly a sixth of which are singletons. Sequencing input: PBMCs or a T cell subset sorted from them (not recorded which). All receptors derive from an adult woman who had mild COVID-19 (a few samples of this study predate the infection). Cell type and time point are not known.

This clonotype was counted between two and nine times. The V and J genes are TRBV6-2 or TRBV6-3 and TRBJ2-1, with a tentative D call TRBD1 (6 bases). This CDR3 has 17 residues. Germline CDR1 is MNHEY and CDR2 is SVGEGT. V shed 6 bases and J shed 8 bases, with 26 bases lying between them. The CDR3 reads CASSRTVWVGKVDEQFF. Written as DNA, the CDR3 is TGTGCCAGCAGCAGGACAGTTTGGGTCGGGAAGGTCGATGAGCAGTTCTTC.

The table lists this clonotype with a few counts. This chain connects TRBV19 to TRBJ1-6; no reliable D call. CDR1 and CDR2 from the germline V gene are LNHDA and SQIVND (reference sequence). Trimming took 3 bases from V and 13 from J, leaving 13 bases between them. The CDR3 has 13 amino acids. The CDR3 DNA sequence: TGTGCCAGTAGTATGACTTCGGCGGGGCCCCTCCACTTT. Translated, it gives CASSMTSAGPLHF.

This clonotype was picked up a small number of times. V usage is TRBV6-5 and J usage is TRBJ2-5; 9 nucleotides align to TRBD1. CDR3 length: 19 residues. Germline CDR1 and CDR2: MNHEY and SVGAGI. Losses at the gene ends were 5 bases for V and 8 bases for J; bases not matched to a gene: 24. The CDR3 reads CASSRPRTGVGGPLSTQYF. CDR3 nucleotide sequence: TGTGCCAGCAGTCGCCCGAGGACAGGGGTCGGGGGTCCCTTAAGTACCCAGTACTTC.

In its sample, this clonotype was seen a few times. The chain joins TRBV5-1 to TRBJ2-2; the match to TRBD1 covers 7 bases. The junction had 9 bases not matched to a gene; V was cut back by 3 bases and J by 4 bases. CDR1 and CDR2 from the germline V gene are SGHRS and YFSETQ. The CDR3 has 16 amino acids. The CDR3 DNA reads as TGCGCCAGCAGCTCACTTCCCGACAGGGCCACCGGGGAGCTGTTTTTT. Encoded protein: CASSSLPDRATGELFF.

This clonotype was seen more than once but under ten times. The chain has TRBV29-1 and TRBJ2-5, with 10 bases matching TRBD1. CDR3 size: 13 residues. Losses at the gene ends were 4 bases for V and 3 bases for J; bases not matched to a gene: 2. Per the germline V gene, CDR1 is SQVTM and CDR2 is ANQGSEA. CDR3 sequence: CSVGQGAEETQYF. The CDR3 bases are TGCAGCGTTGGACAGGGGGCGGAAGAGACCCAGTACTTC. The whole variable domain, filled in from reference TRBV29-1 and TRBJ2-5, reads SAVISQKPSRDICQRGTSLTIQCQVDSQVTMMFWYRQQPGQSLTLIATANQGSEATYESGFVIDKFPISRPNLTFSTLTVSNMSPEDSSIYLCSVGQGAEETQYFGPGTRLLVL.

This chain uses TRBV24-1 with TRBJ2-1, with D perhaps TRBD1 (6 bases). Germline loops: CDR1 KGHDR, CDR2 SFDVKD. This CDR3 is 17 amino acids long. Trimming stripped 3 bases from V and 4 bases from J, with 18 bases between. This CDR3 is CATSDHRGGHLYNEQFF. CDR3 nucleotide sequence: TGTGCCACCAGTGATCACAGAGGGGGACACCTATACAATGAGCAGTTCTTC.

This clonotype was counted many times. The rearrangement joins TRBV5-1 to TRBJ2-1, with a tentative D call TRBD1 (6 bases). CDR1 and CDR2 (germline): SGHRS, YFSETQ. Trimming removed 6 bases from V and 0 bases from J, with 13 bases in between. This CDR3 is built from 15 residues. The CDR3 sequence: CASTHGGSSYNEQFF. CDR3 in DNA: TGCGCCAGCACCCATGGGGGCAGCTCCTACAATGAGCAGTTCTTC.

This clonotype has more than one count but fewer than ten. The chain has TRBV4-3 and TRBJ1-2; D unclear. Germline CDR1 LGHNA, CDR2 YSLEER. The V end lost 0 bases, the J end lost 2 bases, and 13 bases lay between the germline ends. The CDR3 loop spans 16 amino acids. The DNA of the CDR3 is TGCGCCAGCAGCCAAGATATCCAGAACCTCAACTATGGCTACACCTTC. This gives the protein CASSQDIQNLNYGYTF.

This clonotype was seen only a few times. The chain is built from TRBV7-9 and TRBJ2-7; no reliable D call. This CDR3 is 12 amino acids long. Germline V CDR1 and CDR2: SEHNR, FQNEAQ (reference sequence). Between the trimmed V and J ends, which lost 2 bases and 6 bases, there was a span of 8 bases. In nucleotides, the CDR3 is TGTGCCAGCAGCTTATACCCCGGCGAGCAGTACTTC. Translation gives CASSLYPGEQYF.

The chain is built from TRBV27 and TRBJ2-5, with a weak D call TRBD2 (6 bases). V lost 6 bases and J 5 bases, leaving 19 bases between the germline ends. The CDR3 is 15 amino acids. Looked up from germline, CDR1 is MNHEY and CDR2 is SMNVEV (reference sequence). The chain's CDR3 is CASSKIVGGWETQYF. CDR3 coding DNA: TGTGCCAGCAGCAAGATCGTAGGAGGGTGGGAGACCCAGTACTTC.

A single count supports this clonotype. The rearrangement uses TRBV7-6 and TRBJ2-7, with D tentatively TRBD1 or TRBD2 (5 bases each). The CDR3 is 17 amino acids. Trimming pared 5 bases from V and 1 base from J, leaving 21 bases between. Germline V lookup: CDR1 SGHVS, CDR2 FNYEAQ. The CDR3 nucleotides read TGTGCCAGCAGCGATCCAACGGGAAGGGGTCGGTCCTACGAGCAGTACTTC. Amino acids: CASSDPTGRGRSYEQYF.

The chain joins TRBV2 to TRBJ2-1, with a tentative D call TRBD2 (7 bases). Trimming removed 6 bases from V and 2 bases from J, with 17 bases in between. CDR1 is SNHLY, CDR2 FYNNEI, per germline. This CDR3 has 16 amino acids. The CDR3 DNA sequence: TGTGCCAGCAGGCCTTCGGGGCGGGGGCCCTACAATGAGCAGTTCTTC. Its protein product is CASRPSGRGPYNEQFF.

J is TRBJ1-6 and V is TRBV28; 9 bases map to TRBD1. The CDR3 totals 14 residues. Per the germline V gene, CDR1 is MDHEN and CDR2 is SYDVKM. The V and J ends lost 5 bases and 14 bases, in that order; junction bases with no gene match: 10. CDR3 in DNA: TGTGCCAGCAGTCCCGCGACAGGGGGGGCAGCCCTCCACTTT. This translates into CASSPATGGAALHF.

The chain couples TRBV6-6 to TRBJ1-2; 9 bases map to TRBD1. Germline assignment: CDR1 MNHNY and CDR2 SVGAGI (reference sequence). The J segment lost 5 bases and the V segment lost 6 bases, leaving 4 bases of the junction unmatched. This CDR3 contains 13 residues. In DNA form, the CDR3 reads TGTGCCAGCAGAACCGGGACAGGGTATGGCTACACCTTC. It encodes CASRTGTGYGYTF.

The chain carries TRBV5-1 and TRBJ2-2; D call uncertain. The germline V gene encodes CDR1 SGHRS and CDR2 YFSETQ. Deletions cut 0 bases from V and 4 bases from J, with 7 bases between. This CDR3 spans 14 amino acids. The CDR3 nucleotides read TGCGCCAGCAGCTTGGGGTCCACCACCGGGGAGCTGTTTTTT. Translating gives CASSLGSTTGELFF.

This chain connects TRBV5-4 to TRBJ2-7, with TRBD1 matching 9 bases. Trimming cost V 1 base and J 2 bases; bases outside gene matches: 1. Germline assignment: CDR1 SGHNT and CDR2 YYREEE (reference sequence). The CDR3 covers 14 residues. CDR3 nucleotides: TGTGCCAGCAGCTTGAACAGGGGGCCCTACGAGCAGTACTTC. This encodes CASSLNRGPYEQYF. Drawing the rest from reference TRBV5-4 and TRBJ2-7, the complete variable domain is ETGVTQSPTHLIKTRGQQVTLRCSSQSGHNTVSWYQQALGQGPQFIFQYYREEENGRGNFPPRFSGLQFPNYSSELNVNALELDDSALYLCASSLNRGPYEQYFGPGTRLTVT.

This clonotype was counted a few times. CDR3 in DNA: TGTGCCAGCAGTTTCTTCGTGAACACTGAAGCTTTCTTT. Its protein product is CASSFFVNTEAFF. The genes are TRBV12-3 or TRBV12-4 and TRBJ1-1, with unresolved D. The V end lost 3 bases, the J end lost 0 bases, and 5 bases lay between the germline ends. CDR3 size: 13 residues.

V and J are TRBV6-2 or TRBV6-3 and TRBJ2-3, with 12 positions matching TRBD2. Germline V CDR1 and CDR2: MNHEY, SVGEGT. Trimming cost V 5 bases and J 1 base; bases outside gene matches: 10. The CDR3 is 18 residues long. The CDR3 sequence is CASSRTGLAGTGTDTQYF. The CDR3 nucleotides read TGTGCCAGCAGTCGGACAGGACTAGCGGGAACGGGCACAGATACGCAGTATTTT.

In this sample, this clonotype turned up many times. This chain joins TRBV9 and TRBJ2-5; perhaps TRBD2 as D (6 bases). The V gene lost 0 bases and the J gene lost 5 bases, with 11 bases spanning the gap. The CDR3 sequence is 14 residues long. The germline gives CDR1 SGDLS, CDR2 YYNGEE. CDR3 protein: CASSVVGTAETQYF. In DNA, the CDR3 is TGTGCCAGCAGCGTAGTAGGGACTGCCGAGACCCAGTACTTC.

The gene calls are TRBV20-1 and TRBJ2-3; possible D gene TRBD2, 6 bases. Looked up from germline, CDR1 is DFQATT and CDR2 is SNEGSKA (reference sequence). The CDR3 covers 15 residues. Trimming stripped 5 bases from V and 0 bases from J, with 15 bases between. CDR3 coding DNA: TGCAGTGCTCCTAAACCGGGACTTAGCACAGATACGCAGTATTTT. Translated, it gives CSAPKPGLSTDTQYF.

This chain links TRBV20-1 with TRBJ2-1; TRBD2 aligns across 10 bases. This CDR3 is built from 15 residues. Germline CDR1 reads DFQATT; CDR2 reads SNEGSKA (reference sequence). After removal of 1 base from V and 5 bases from J, the junction contained 5 bases not matched to a gene. The CDR3 region has the DNA TGCAGTGCTAGAGCCACTAGCGGGAAAAACAATGAGCAGTTCTTC. Amino acids: CSARATSGKNNEQFF.

This clonotype was observed a handful of times. CDR3 region: CASSTQGLQQETQYF. CDR3 coding DNA: TGTGCCAGCAGCACCCAGGGACTACAACAAGAGACCCAGTACTTC. V usage is TRBV27 and J usage is TRBJ2-5; 7 bases line up with TRBD2. With V trimmed by 6 bases and J by 2 bases, 9 bases remained unmatched. There are 15 residues in the CDR3. Germline values: CDR1 MNHEY, CDR2 SMNVEV (reference sequence).

The chain is built from TRBV5-1 and TRBJ2-1; 7 nucleotides agree with TRBD2. The CDR3 runs to 17 residues. The germline gives CDR1 SGHRS, CDR2 YFSETQ. Losses at the gene ends were 5 bases for V and 7 bases for J; bases not matched to a gene: 18. The CDR3 loop reads CASSPSLGGGFRNEQFF. DNA of the CDR3: TGCGCCAGCAGTCCCTCTCTGGGGGGAGGGTTTAGGAATGAGCAGTTCTTC. The variable domain in full, completed from reference TRBV5-1 and TRBJ2-1, reads KAGVTQTPRYLIKTRGQQVTLSCSPISGHRSVSWYQQTPGQGLQFLFEYFSETQRNKGNFPGRFSGRQFSNSRSEMNVSTLELGDSALYLCASSPSLGGGFRNEQFFGPGTRLTVL.

This clonotype was recorded at least ten times. In DNA form, the CDR3 reads TGTGCCAGCAGCAACGACCCCCAGGGGGCCGGGGAGCTGTTTTTT. This translates into CASSNDPQGAGELFF. V gene TRBV7-9 combines with J gene TRBJ2-2; 7 bases line up with TRBD1. This CDR3 is 15 amino acids long. V trimming: 5 bases; J trimming: 6 bases; junction bases outside the gene matches: 9. Germline V lookup: CDR1 SEHNR, CDR2 FQNEAQ (reference sequence).

This clonotype has a handful of counts. The rearrangement uses TRBV20-1 and TRBJ2-7; the D is unclear. Trimming took off 0 bases at V and 6 bases at J, with 15 bases between the two ends. This CDR3 is built from 14 residues. The germline V gene has CDR1 DFQATT and CDR2 SNEGSKA (reference sequence). The CDR3 sequence is CSARDRFKNSEQYF. CDR3 DNA sequence: TGCAGTGCTAGAGATCGGTTCAAAAACAGCGAGCAGTACTTC.